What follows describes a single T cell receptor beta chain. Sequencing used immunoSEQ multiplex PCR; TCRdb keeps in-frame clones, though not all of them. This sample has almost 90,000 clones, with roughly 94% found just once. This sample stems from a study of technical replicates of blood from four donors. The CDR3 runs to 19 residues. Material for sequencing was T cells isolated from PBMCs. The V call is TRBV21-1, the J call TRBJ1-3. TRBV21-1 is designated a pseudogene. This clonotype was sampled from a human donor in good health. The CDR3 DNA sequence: TGTGCCAGCAGCAAAGGCCCCGGGGGAGGACCGAGCTCTGGAAACACCATATATTTT. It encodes CASSKGPGGGPSSGNTIYF.